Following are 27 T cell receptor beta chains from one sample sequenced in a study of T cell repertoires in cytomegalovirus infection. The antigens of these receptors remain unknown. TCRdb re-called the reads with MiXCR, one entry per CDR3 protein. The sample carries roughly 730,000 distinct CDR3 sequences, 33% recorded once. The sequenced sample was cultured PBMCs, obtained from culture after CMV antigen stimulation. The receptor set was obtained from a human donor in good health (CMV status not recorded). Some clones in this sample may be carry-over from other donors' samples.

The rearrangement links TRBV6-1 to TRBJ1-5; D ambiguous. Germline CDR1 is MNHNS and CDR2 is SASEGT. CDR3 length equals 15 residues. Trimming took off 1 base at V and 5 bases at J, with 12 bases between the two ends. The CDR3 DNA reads TGTGCCAGCAGTGAAGGGGTCGTGCGCTATCAGCCCCAGCATTTT. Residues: CASSEGVVRYQPQHF.

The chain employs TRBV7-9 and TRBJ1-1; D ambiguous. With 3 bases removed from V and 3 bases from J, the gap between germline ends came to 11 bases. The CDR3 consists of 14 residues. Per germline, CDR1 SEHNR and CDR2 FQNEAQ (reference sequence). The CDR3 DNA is TGTGCCAGCAGCTTCTCGGACCGGCACACTGAAGCTTTCTTT. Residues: CASSFSDRHTEAFF.

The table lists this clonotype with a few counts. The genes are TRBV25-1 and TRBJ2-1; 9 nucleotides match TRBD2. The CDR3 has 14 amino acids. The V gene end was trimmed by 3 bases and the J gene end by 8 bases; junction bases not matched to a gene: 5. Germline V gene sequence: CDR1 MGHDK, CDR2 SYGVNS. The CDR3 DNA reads TGTGCCAGCAGTGATGCGGGAGGGACCGATGAGCAGTTCTTC. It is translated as CASSDAGGTDEQFF.

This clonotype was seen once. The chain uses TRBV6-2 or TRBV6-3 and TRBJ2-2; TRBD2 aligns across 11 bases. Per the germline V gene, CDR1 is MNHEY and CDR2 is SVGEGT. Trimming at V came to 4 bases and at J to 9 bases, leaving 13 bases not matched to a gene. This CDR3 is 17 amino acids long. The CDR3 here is CASSSSLAGGYLRELFF. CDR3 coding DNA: TGTGCCAGCAGTTCCTCCTTAGCGGGAGGGTACCTACGGGAGCTGTTTTTT.

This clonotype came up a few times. The CDR3 DNA reads as TGTGCCAGCAGTGGGACAGTTGCTGGAAACACCATATATTTT. Translation: CASSGTVAGNTIYF. The V and J genes are TRBV12-3 or TRBV12-4 and TRBJ1-3; TRBD1 agrees at 7 bases. This CDR3 is 14 amino acids long. V shed 5 bases and J 2 bases; nucleotides not matched to a gene: 3.

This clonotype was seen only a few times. The CDR3 DNA reads as TGTGCCAGCTCACGACAGGGACTCCACAGCGGCGAGCAGTACTTC. It yields the protein CASSRQGLHSGEQYF. This rearrangement joins TRBV18 to TRBJ2-7, with D maybe TRBD1 (7 bases). Germline CDR1 is KGHSH and CDR2 is LQKENI. CDR3 size: 15 residues. Deletions cut 4 bases from V and 6 bases from J, with 19 bases between.

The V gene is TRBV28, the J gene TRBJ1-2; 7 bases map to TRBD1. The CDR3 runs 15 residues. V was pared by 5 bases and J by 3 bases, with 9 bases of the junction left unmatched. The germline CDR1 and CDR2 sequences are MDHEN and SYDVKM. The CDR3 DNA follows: TGTGCCAGCAGTCCCCGACAGGGAGGCGACTATGGCTACACCTTC. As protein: CASSPRQGGDYGYTF.

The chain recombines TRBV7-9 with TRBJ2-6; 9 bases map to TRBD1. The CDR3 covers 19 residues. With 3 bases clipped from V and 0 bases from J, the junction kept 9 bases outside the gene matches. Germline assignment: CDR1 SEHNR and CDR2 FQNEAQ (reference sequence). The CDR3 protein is CASSFTPGQGSSGANVLTF. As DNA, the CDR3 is TGTGCCAGCAGCTTTACGCCGGGACAGGGCTCCTCTGGGGCCAACGTCCTGACTTTC.

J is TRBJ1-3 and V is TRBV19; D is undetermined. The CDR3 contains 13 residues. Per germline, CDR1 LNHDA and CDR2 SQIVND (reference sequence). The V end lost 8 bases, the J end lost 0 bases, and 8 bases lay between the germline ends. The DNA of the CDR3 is TGTGCCAGTGGCGAGGCCTCTGGAAACACCATATATTTT. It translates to CASGEASGNTIYF.

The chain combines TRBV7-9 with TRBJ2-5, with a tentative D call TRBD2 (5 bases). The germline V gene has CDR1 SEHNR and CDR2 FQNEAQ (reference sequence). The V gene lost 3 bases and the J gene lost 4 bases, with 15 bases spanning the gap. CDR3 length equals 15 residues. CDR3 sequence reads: CASSFSGNRGETQYF. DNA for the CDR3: TGTGCCAGCAGCTTTTCCGGGAACCGAGGAGAGACCCAGTACTTC.

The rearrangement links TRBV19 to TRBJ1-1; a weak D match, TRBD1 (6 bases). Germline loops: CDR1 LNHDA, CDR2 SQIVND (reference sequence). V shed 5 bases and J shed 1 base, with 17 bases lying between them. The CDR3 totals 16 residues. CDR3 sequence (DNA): TGTGCCAGTAGTGGCGGGGGCACTAAATCGAACACTGAAGCTTTCTTT. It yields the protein CASSGGGTKSNTEAFF.

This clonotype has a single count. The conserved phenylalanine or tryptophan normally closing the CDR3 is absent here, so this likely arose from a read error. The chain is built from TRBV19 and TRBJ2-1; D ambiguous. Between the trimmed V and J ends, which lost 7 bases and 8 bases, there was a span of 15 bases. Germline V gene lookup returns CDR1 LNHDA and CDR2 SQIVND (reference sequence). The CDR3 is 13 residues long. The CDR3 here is CASIMTGPDEQFV. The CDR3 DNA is TGTGCCAGTATCATGACTGGGCCTGATGAGCAGTTCGTC.

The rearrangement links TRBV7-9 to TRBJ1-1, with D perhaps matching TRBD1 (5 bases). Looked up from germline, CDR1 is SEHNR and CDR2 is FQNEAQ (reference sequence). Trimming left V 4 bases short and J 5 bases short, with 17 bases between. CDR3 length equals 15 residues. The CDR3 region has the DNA TGTGCCAGCAGCTACTTTGGAGGGGTGGAGACTGAAGCTTTCTTT. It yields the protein CASSYFGGVETEAFF. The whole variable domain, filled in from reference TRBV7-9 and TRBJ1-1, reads DTGVSQNPRHKITKRGQNVTFRCDPISEHNRLYWYRQTLGQGPEFLTYFQNEAQLEKSRLLSDRFSAERPKGSFSTLEIQRTEQGDSAMYLCASSYFGGVETEAFFGQGTRLTVV.

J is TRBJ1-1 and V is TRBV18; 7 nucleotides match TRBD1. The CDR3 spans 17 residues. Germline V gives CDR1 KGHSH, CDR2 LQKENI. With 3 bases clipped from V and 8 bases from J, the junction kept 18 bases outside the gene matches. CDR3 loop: CASSPIITTGRSGEAFF. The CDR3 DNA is TGTGCCAGCTCACCGATAATAACGACAGGGAGGTCGGGGGAAGCTTTCTTT.

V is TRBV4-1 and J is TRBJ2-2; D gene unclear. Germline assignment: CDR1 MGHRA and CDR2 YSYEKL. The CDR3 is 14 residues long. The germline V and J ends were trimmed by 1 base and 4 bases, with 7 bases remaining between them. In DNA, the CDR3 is TGCGCCAGCAGCCAAGGAAGACTCACCGGGGAGCTGTTTTTT. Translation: CASSQGRLTGELFF.

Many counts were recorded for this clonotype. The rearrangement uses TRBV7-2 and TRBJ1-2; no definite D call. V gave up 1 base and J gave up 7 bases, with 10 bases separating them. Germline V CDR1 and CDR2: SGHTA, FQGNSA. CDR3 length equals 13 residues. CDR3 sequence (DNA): TGTGCCAGCAGCTTAGGTCCGGGAACTGGCTACACCTTC. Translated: CASSLGPGTGYTF.

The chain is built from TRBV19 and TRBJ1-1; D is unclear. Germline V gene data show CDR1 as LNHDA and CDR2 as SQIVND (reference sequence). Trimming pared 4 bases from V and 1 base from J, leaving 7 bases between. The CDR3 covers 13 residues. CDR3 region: CASSKQKNTEAFF. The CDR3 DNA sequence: TGTGCCAGTAGTAAACAAAAGAACACTGAAGCTTTCTTT.

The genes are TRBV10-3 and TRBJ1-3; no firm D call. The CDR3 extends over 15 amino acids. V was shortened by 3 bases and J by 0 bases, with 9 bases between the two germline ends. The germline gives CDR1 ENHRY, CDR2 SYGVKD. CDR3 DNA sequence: TGTGCCATCAGTGATCTACGTTTCTCTGGAAACACCATATATTTT. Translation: CAISDLRFSGNTIYF.

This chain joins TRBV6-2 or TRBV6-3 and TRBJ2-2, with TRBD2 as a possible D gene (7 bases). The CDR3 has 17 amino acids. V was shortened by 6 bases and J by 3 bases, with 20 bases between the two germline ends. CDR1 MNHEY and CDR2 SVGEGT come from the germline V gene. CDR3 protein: CASRGSTEGGDTGELFF. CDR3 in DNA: TGTGCCAGCAGAGGATCAACCGAAGGGGGGGACACCGGGGAGCTGTTTTTT.

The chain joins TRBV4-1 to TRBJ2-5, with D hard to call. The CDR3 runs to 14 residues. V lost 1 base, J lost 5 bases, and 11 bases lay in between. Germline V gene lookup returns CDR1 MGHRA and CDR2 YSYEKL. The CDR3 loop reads CASSQVSRWETQYF. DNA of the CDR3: TGCGCCAGCAGCCAAGTCTCTAGATGGGAGACCCAGTACTTC.

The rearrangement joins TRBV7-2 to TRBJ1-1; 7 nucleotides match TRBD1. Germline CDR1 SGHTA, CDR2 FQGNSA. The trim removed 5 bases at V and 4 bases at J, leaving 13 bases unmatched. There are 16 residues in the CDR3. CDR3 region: CASSRLGWDSTTEAFF. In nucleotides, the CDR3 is TGTGCCAGCAGCCGATTAGGGTGGGACAGCACCACTGAAGCTTTCTTT.

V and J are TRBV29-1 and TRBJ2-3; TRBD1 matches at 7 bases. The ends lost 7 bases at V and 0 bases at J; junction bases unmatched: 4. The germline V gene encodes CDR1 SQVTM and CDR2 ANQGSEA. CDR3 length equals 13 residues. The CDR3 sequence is CSGWDRSTDTQYF. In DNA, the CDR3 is TGCAGCGGATGGGACAGAAGCACAGATACGCAGTATTTT.

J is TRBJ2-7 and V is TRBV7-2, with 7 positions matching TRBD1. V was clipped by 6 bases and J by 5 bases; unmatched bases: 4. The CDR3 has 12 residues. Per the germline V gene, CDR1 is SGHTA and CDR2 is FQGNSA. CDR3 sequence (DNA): TGTGCCAGCAGATACAGGGGCGACGAGCAGTACTTC. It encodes CASRYRGDEQYF.

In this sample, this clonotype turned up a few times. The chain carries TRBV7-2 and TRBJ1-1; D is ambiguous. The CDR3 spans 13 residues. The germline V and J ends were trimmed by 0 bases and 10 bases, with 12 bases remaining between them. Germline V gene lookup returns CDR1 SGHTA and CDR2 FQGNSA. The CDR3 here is CASSLARTSGAFF. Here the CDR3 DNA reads TGTGCCAGCAGCTTAGCCCGAACTTCGGGAGCTTTCTTT. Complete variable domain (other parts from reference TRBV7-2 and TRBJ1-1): GAGVSQSPSNKVTEKGKDVELRCDPISGHTALYWYRQSLGQGLEFLIYFQGNSAPDKSGLPSDRFSAERTGGSVSTLTIQRTQQEDSAVYLCASSLARTSGAFFGQGTRLTVV.

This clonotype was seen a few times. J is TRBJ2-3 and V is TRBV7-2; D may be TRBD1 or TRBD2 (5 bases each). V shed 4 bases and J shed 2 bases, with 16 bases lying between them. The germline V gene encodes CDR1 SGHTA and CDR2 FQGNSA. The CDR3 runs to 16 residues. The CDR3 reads CASSSGPGKYTDTQYF. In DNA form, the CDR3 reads TGTGCCAGCAGCTCGGGGCCGGGGAAATACACAGATACGCAGTATTTT. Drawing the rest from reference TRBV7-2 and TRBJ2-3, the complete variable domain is GAGVSQSPSNKVTEKGKDVELRCDPISGHTALYWYRQSLGQGLEFLIYFQGNSAPDKSGLPSDRFSAERTGGSVSTLTIQRTQQEDSAVYLCASSSGPGKYTDTQYFGPGTRLTVL.

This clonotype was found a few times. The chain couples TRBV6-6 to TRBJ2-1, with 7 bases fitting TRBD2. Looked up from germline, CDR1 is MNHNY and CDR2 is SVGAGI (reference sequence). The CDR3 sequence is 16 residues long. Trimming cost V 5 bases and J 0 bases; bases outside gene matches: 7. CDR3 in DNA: TGTGCCAGCAGTCCCAAGCGGGACCTCTCCTACAATGAGCAGTTCTTC. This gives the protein CASSPKRDLSYNEQFF.

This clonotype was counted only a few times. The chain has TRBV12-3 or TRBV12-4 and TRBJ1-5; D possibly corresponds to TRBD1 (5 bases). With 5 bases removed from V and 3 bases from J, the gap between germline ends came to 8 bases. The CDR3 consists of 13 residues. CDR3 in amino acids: CASSDGHNQPQHF. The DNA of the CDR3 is TGTGCCAGCAGTGACGGACACAATCAGCCCCAGCATTTT.